This TCR beta chain originates from a study of blood T cell repertoires in COVID-19. Study context: The United States, Italy and Spain supplied acute and convalescent COVID-19 samples.

Authors' methods: Quantification of nucleated cells was approximated via reference gene primer amplification. Some clones are missing from TCRdb's copy, which holds only in-frame ones; the method was immunoSEQ multiplex PCR. That table gives V, J and clone size, and the DNA gave D and trimming. The sample yields 150,000 to 200,000 clones, roughly four fifths seen once. CDR3 size: 11 residues. The germline gives CDR1 SNHLY, CDR2 FYNNEI. V was clipped by 5 bases and J by 6 bases, with 6 bases between them. The sequenced sample was peripheral blood. This receptor was identified in a woman aged 70-85 years with COVID-19, enrolled during active disease. This chain connects TRBV2 to TRBJ2-3; no firm D call. CDR3: CASSPRDTQYF. CDR3 nucleotide sequence: TGTGCCAGCAGTCCCAGGGATACGCAGTATTTT.